The 30 T cell receptor beta chains given below trace back to one sample, sequenced in a study of T-cell memory formation after mild COVID-19 (dated by TCRdb to the early 2020s). The method behind the library was 5' RACE. Sequencing took place on an Illumina NovaSeq 6000. TCRdb's own reprocessing of the public reads used fastp at Q25 and MiXCR and kept productive beta chains. Each record represents a unique CDR3 protein, reported with the most common genes and DNA among its rows. Across this sample there are 250,000 to 400,000 distinct CDR3 sequences, with approximately 15% seen only once. The ten largest clones capture roughly a fifth of the sample. The specimen was PBMCs or a T cell subset sorted from them (not recorded which). All receptors come from a young man who had mild COVID-19 (a few samples of this study predate the infection). The sample titles of this study are shuffled in the database, so cell type and time point are left out; the donor was told from shared clones.

V and J are TRBV6-1 and TRBJ2-4; the D gene is possibly TRBD2 (6 bases). V shed 3 bases and J shed 1 base, with 10 bases lying between them. The germline CDR1 and CDR2 sequences are MNHNS and SASEGT. This CDR3 spans 15 amino acids. The CDR3 DNA sequence: TGTGCCAGCAGTGAGGGCGGGGCGGCCAAAAACATTCAGTACTTC. Its protein product is CASSEGGAAKNIQYF.

This clonotype was counted many times. The V and J genes are TRBV10-3 and TRBJ2-3; 8 bases map to TRBD2. The CDR3 loop spans 15 amino acids. Germline values: CDR1 ENHRY, CDR2 SYGVKD. Losses at the gene ends were 6 bases for V and 0 bases for J; bases not matched to a gene: 5. Here the CDR3 reads CAIRELAASTDTQYF. The CDR3 DNA sequence: TGTGCCATCAGGGAACTAGCGGCAAGCACAGATACGCAGTATTTT.

This clonotype showed up just a few times. The chain uses TRBV5-1 and TRBJ2-1, with 11 positions matching TRBD2. CDR1 is SGHRS and CDR2 is YFSETQ in the germline V gene. The CDR3 has 17 residues. J was trimmed by 0 bases and V by 4 bases; bases with no gene match: 6. CDR3 loop: CASSTTSGASSYNEQFF. CDR3 nucleotide sequence: TGCGCCAGCAGCACGACTAGCGGGGCGAGCTCCTACAATGAGCAGTTCTTC.

This chain links TRBV20-1 with TRBJ2-5, with D tentatively TRBD2 (5 bases). Trimming removed 6 bases at V and 0 bases at J, with 11 bases between. The CDR3 runs 13 residues. Germline V gene sequence: CDR1 DFQATT, CDR2 SNEGSKA (reference sequence). This chain's CDR3 is CSADGLYQETQYF. CDR3 in DNA: TGCAGTGCCGATGGACTGTACCAAGAGACCCAGTACTTC.

The table lists this clonotype with a few counts. This chain joins TRBV5-1 and TRBJ2-1; 12 bases line up with TRBD2. V trimming: 2 bases; J trimming: 9 bases; junction bases outside the gene matches: 3. This CDR3 is 14 amino acids long. Germline-derived CDR1 and CDR2 are SGHRS and YFSETQ. The CDR3 DNA is TGCGCCAGCAGCTTAACTAGCGGGGGGAGTGAGCAGTTCTTC. Translated: CASSLTSGGSEQFF.

The chain combines TRBV3-1 with TRBJ1-1, with D possibly TRBD1 on 5 matching bases. The germline CDR1 and CDR2 sequences are LGHDT and YNNKEL (reference sequence). Trimming left V 4 bases short and J 3 bases short, with 12 bases between. The CDR3 extends over 14 amino acids. The CDR3 DNA is TGTGCCAGCAGCCGGAAATTGGGGGACACTGAAGCTTTCTTT. Protein product: CASSRKLGDTEAFF.

The gene calls are TRBV7-3 and TRBJ2-1; 9 bases are shared with TRBD2. The trim removed 2 bases at V and 8 bases at J, leaving 13 bases unmatched. The CDR3 extends over 17 amino acids. CDR1 SGHTA and CDR2 FQGTGA come from the germline V gene. In DNA, the CDR3 is TGTGCCAGCAGCTTAGGTCCCGGGCGGGGGGGCCAGGATGAGCAGTTCTTC. It codes for CASSLGPGRGGQDEQFF.

This clonotype was counted only a few times. CDR3: CASSPRVNTEAFF. The CDR3 nucleotides are TGTGCCAGCAGCCCCAGGGTGAACACTGAAGCTTTCTTT. J is TRBJ1-1 and V is TRBV7-2; possible D gene TRBD1, 5 bases. V lost 5 bases and J lost 0, with 7 bases in between. CDR1 is SGHTA and CDR2 is FQGNSA in the germline V gene. The CDR3 contains 13 residues.

This clonotype was observed a handful of times. The rearrangement links TRBV6-5 to TRBJ1-4; D is undetermined. Deletions cut 1 base from V and 10 bases from J, with 10 bases between. In germline, CDR1 is MNHEY, CDR2 SVGAGI. The CDR3 totals 13 residues. CDR3 protein: CASSYLRKGKLFF. The CDR3 region has the DNA TGTGCCAGCAGTTACTTGCGTAAGGGAAAACTGTTTTTT.

The table lists this clonotype with a few counts. This chain joins TRBV7-3 and TRBJ2-6; a weak D match, TRBD1 (6 bases). V was pared by 5 bases and J by 2 bases, with 13 bases between. This CDR3 spans 16 amino acids. Per the germline V gene, CDR1 is SGHTA and CDR2 is FQGTGA. CDR3 loop: CASSAQGLAGANVLTF. CDR3 coding DNA: TGTGCCAGCAGCGCACAGGGTCTGGCTGGGGCCAACGTCCTGACTTTC.

The table lists this clonotype with many counts. The CDR3 nucleotides read TGCGCCAGCAGCCAGCGGGGGGGGACAGGGAATGAGCAGTTCTTC. It specifies CASSQRGGTGNEQFF. This chain joins TRBV5-1 and TRBJ2-1; tentatively, D is TRBD2 (10 bases). V dropped 4 bases and J dropped 7 bases, with 18 bases sitting between them. Germline loops: CDR1 SGHRS, CDR2 YFSETQ. The CDR3 consists of 15 residues.

This clonotype came up a few times. The chain carries TRBV30 and TRBJ1-2; the D is unclear. The CDR3 is 11 residues long. From germline, CDR1 is GTSNPN and CDR2 SVGIG (reference sequence). V was cut by 1 base and J by 7 bases, with 7 bases left in between. The CDR3 DNA sequence: TGTGCCTGGAGTGGGGGTCGTGGCTACACCTTC. This translates into CAWSGGRGYTF. Full variable domain (missing parts from reference TRBV30 and TRBJ1-2): SQTIHQWPATLVQPVGSPLSLECTVEGTSNPNLYWYRQAAGRGLQLLFYSVGIGQISSEVPQNLSASRPQDRQFILSSKKLLLSDSGFYLCAWSGGRGYTFGSGTRLTVV.

The rearrangement uses TRBV7-2 and TRBJ2-7; 12 bases fit TRBD2. This CDR3 has 17 residues. Germline V lookup: CDR1 SGHTA, CDR2 FQGNSA. The junction had 6 bases not matched to a gene; V was cut back by 0 bases and J by 3 bases. The CDR3 nucleotides are TGTGCCAGCAGCTTAGCTCCCGGACTAGCGGGGATCTACGAGCAGTACTTC. This encodes CASSLAPGLAGIYEQYF.

The chain couples TRBV6-5 to TRBJ1-6; D perhaps matches TRBD1 (5 bases). Germline CDR1 reads MNHEY; CDR2 reads SVGAGI. The CDR3 sequence is 17 residues long. Trimming removed 3 bases from V and 10 bases from J, with 22 bases in between. CDR3: CASSYSFAGGTGSPLHF. CDR3 bases: TGTGCCAGCAGTTATTCGTTCGCAGGAGGGACGGGATCACCCCTCCACTTT.

The rearrangement uses TRBV10-3 and TRBJ2-3, with no clear D. This CDR3 comprises 15 residues. With 0 bases removed from V and 2 bases from J, the gap between germline ends came to 9 bases. CDR1 and CDR2 (germline): ENHRY, SYGVKD. The CDR3 bases are TGTGCCATCAGTGAGTCGACGCATGACACAGATACGCAGTATTTT. Translating it yields CAISESTHDTDTQYF.

This chain links TRBV5-1 with TRBJ2-2, with 8 bases aligning to TRBD1. With 6 bases clipped from V and 4 bases from J, the junction kept 8 bases outside the gene matches. Germline-derived CDR1 and CDR2 are SGHRS and YFSETQ. CDR3 length: 15 residues. The CDR3 reads CASISGQGSTGELFF. The CDR3 nucleotides are TGCGCCAGCATTTCCGGACAGGGCAGCACCGGGGAGCTGTTTTTT.

This clonotype has just a few counts. The V call is TRBV11-2, the J call TRBJ1-2; D gene ambiguous. Per germline, CDR1 SGHAT and CDR2 FQNNGV. The CDR3 covers 13 residues. Trimming took off 6 bases at V and 2 bases at J, with 10 bases between the two ends. CDR3 protein: CASSHRRNYGYTF. The DNA of the CDR3 is TGTGCCAGCAGTCACCGTAGGAACTATGGCTACACCTTC.

The chain recombines TRBV4-1 with TRBJ2-1; no reliable D call. This CDR3 spans 13 amino acids. The V end lost 0 bases, the J end lost 4 bases, and 4 bases lay between the germline ends. Germline V lookup: CDR1 MGHRA, CDR2 YSYEKL. In nucleotides, the CDR3 is TGCGCCAGCAGCCAAGAAAGGTACAATGAGCAGTTCTTC. Residues: CASSQERYNEQFF.

This clonotype was seen a few times. V is TRBV6-2 or TRBV6-3 and J is TRBJ2-3, with D unresolved. The CDR3 spans 14 residues. Germline CDR1 is MNHEY and CDR2 is SVGEGT. Trimming removed 7 bases at V and 0 bases at J, with 11 bases between. This CDR3 is CASTYGSSTDTQYF. DNA of the CDR3: TGTGCCAGCACCTACGGCAGTAGCACAGATACGCAGTATTTT.

The rearrangement uses TRBV5-1 and TRBJ2-1, with D uncertain. The CDR3 has 11 amino acids. Per the germline V gene, CDR1 is SGHRS and CDR2 is YFSETQ. V was pared by 3 bases and J by 9 bases, with 7 bases between. CDR3 in amino acids: CASSSQGEQFF. The CDR3 DNA is TGCGCCAGCAGCTCCCAAGGTGAGCAGTTCTTC.

This clonotype has more than one count but fewer than ten. This chain links TRBV6-5 with TRBJ2-2; D is tentatively TRBD1 or TRBD2 (7 bases each). Looked up from germline, CDR1 is MNHEY and CDR2 is SVGAGI. This CDR3 has 17 residues. V was pared by 5 bases and J by 0 bases, with 16 bases between. CDR3 bases: TGTGCCAGCAGTCACCTGGGAGGGGGCTCGAACACCGGGGAGCTGTTTTTT. Protein: CASSHLGGGSNTGELFF.

The table lists this clonotype with a few counts. This chain links TRBV5-1 with TRBJ2-2, with D perhaps TRBD1 (6 bases). Germline CDR1 SGHRS, CDR2 YFSETQ. There are 15 residues in the CDR3. V was shortened by 4 bases and J by 3 bases, with 13 bases between the two germline ends. DNA of the CDR3: TGCGCCAGCAGCCTTAGGGACACCGACACCGGGGAGCTGTTTTTT. It specifies CASSLRDTDTGELFF.

The genes are TRBV9 and TRBJ2-2; tentatively, D is TRBD2 (5 bases). The CDR3 has 15 residues. The ends were cut back, 4 bases at V and 8 bases at J, with 18 bases in the middle. Per the germline V gene, CDR1 is SGDLS and CDR2 is YYNGEE. The CDR3 DNA reads as TGTGCCAGCAGCCCAAGGACTTCTGCCGAGGGGGAGCTGTTTTTT. This encodes CASSPRTSAEGELFF.

The chain links TRBV7-2 to TRBJ2-5; 8 bases match TRBD1. Per germline, CDR1 SGHTA and CDR2 FQGNSA. This CDR3 is 15 amino acids long. Trimming cost V 5 bases and J 4 bases; bases outside gene matches: 9. The DNA of the CDR3 is TGTGCCAGCAGCCCTCAGGGGGCCGTGATAGAGACCCAGTACTTC. This translates into CASSPQGAVIETQYF.

The chain combines TRBV11-1 with TRBJ2-2; possibly TRBD1 for D (5 bases). The germline CDR1 and CDR2 sequences are SGHAT and FQDESV (reference sequence). The CDR3 runs 16 residues. V gave up 4 bases and J gave up 5 bases, with 17 bases separating them. The CDR3 region is CASSSDMGLSTGELFF. The CDR3 region has the DNA TGTGCCAGCAGCTCGGACATGGGCCTCTCAACCGGGGAGCTGTTTTTT.

This clonotype showed up many times. V usage is TRBV7-8 and J usage is TRBJ1-6; D call uncertain. The V gene lost 4 bases and the J gene lost 13 bases, with 23 bases spanning the gap. There are 16 residues in the CDR3. Germline V CDR1 and CDR2: SGHVS, FQNEAQ. In nucleotides, the CDR3 is TGTGCCAGCAGCTCCCAAAATTACCGGGCAACGGGGCCCCTCCACTTT. It encodes CASSSQNYRATGPLHF.

This rearrangement joins TRBV11-2 to TRBJ2-1, with 12 bases matching TRBD1. Germline CDR1 SGHAT, CDR2 FQNNGV. With V trimmed by 5 bases and J by 5 bases, 16 bases remained unmatched. This CDR3 is built from 19 residues. CDR3 bases: TGTGCCAGCAGCCCCTCAGGGGGGACAGGGGGCGCGAGCGACAATGAGCAGTTCTTC. Its translation is CASSPSGGTGGASDNEQFF.

This clonotype occurred a few times. The chain is built from TRBV9 and TRBJ2-2; D may match TRBD1 or TRBD2 (5 bases each). The germline V gene has CDR1 SGDLS and CDR2 YYNGEE. This CDR3 has 18 amino acids. The ends were cut back, 0 bases at V and 3 bases at J, with 18 bases in the middle. The CDR3 sequence is CASSVEFGGGTDTGELFF. The CDR3 DNA is TGTGCCAGCAGCGTAGAATTCGGTGGGGGTACGGACACCGGGGAGCTGTTTTTT.

This clonotype was counted only a few times. The gene calls are TRBV28 and TRBJ2-1; tentative D call: TRBD1 (7 bases). V gave up 5 bases and J gave up 3 bases, with 20 bases separating them. CDR1 and CDR2 (germline): MDHEN, SYDVKM. The CDR3 sequence is 17 residues long. CDR3 loop: CASSQRQGGLFYNEQFF. Here the CDR3 DNA reads TGTGCCAGCAGTCAACGCCAGGGGGGACTCTTCTACAATGAGCAGTTCTTC.

V usage is TRBV11-1 and J usage is TRBJ2-3; maybe TRBD1 (5 bases). Germline CDR1 reads SGHAT; CDR2 reads FQDESV (reference sequence). V lost 3 bases and J lost 6, with 13 bases in between. The CDR3 runs to 14 residues. The CDR3 loop reads CASSFYGAGDTQYF. DNA of the CDR3: TGTGCCAGCAGCTTCTATGGGGCTGGGGATACGCAGTATTTT.